This T cell receptor (beta chain) was sequenced for a study of blood T cell repertoires in COVID-19. About the research overall: Some COVID-19 samples were acute and others convalescent; all came from the United States, Italy and Spain. Sample material is recorded as cDNA or gDNA derived from T cells, B-cell-depleted T cells, or PBMCs.

Germline assignment: CDR1 LNHDA and CDR2 SQIVND (reference sequence). The germline V and J ends were trimmed by 2 bases and 1 base, with 11 bases remaining between them. The CDR3 runs to 15 residues. This clone was seen a single time. This table comes from immunoSEQ multiplex PCR, and its TCRdb copy is limited to in-frame clones, with some not included. The repertoire consists of about 200,000 clones, with about 79% occurring once and the leading ten covering approximately 13%. The sample taken for sequencing was peripheral blood. V is TRBV19 and J is TRBJ1-1; TRBD1 might be the D (6 bases). The origin of this receptor is a human donor in a cohort sampled during active COVID-19. CDR3 amino acids: CASSIRGHPNTEAFF. The CDR3 region has the DNA TGTGCCAGTAGTATAAGGGGACATCCGAACACTGAAGCTTTCTTT.